This T cell receptor (beta chain) appears in the sequencing data of a study of lymphopenia after photon versus proton radiotherapy. Notes on the study in general: After the lymphocyte nadir, photon-treated repertoires showed oligoclonal expansion, especially of CD8+ Temra cells.

Germline-derived CDR1 and CDR2 are LNHDA and SQIVND (reference sequence). This CDR3 is built from 15 residues. Trimming removed 5 bases from V and 10 bases from J, with 20 bases in between. Concerning this clone: Its target is unknown.

The protocol was immunoSEQ multiplex PCR, while the TCRdb copy is restricted to in-frame clones and leaves out a portion. The sample consists of 35,000 to 50,000 clones, roughly nine tenths of them appearing once. The rearrangement links TRBV19 to TRBJ1-4, with D perhaps TRBD1 (5 bases). This clonotype was sampled from a man between 60 and 75 years old with cholangiocarcinoma. The sample was peripheral blood, taken from a patient treated with photon-based radiotherapy. In nucleotides, the CDR3 is TGTGCCAGTAGTTTCGAGGGACGCATCGGGGGAAAACTGTTTTTT. Translation gives CASSFEGRIGGKLFF. Looking up the rest from reference TRBV19 and TRBJ1-4 gives the full variable domain: DGGITQSPKYLFRKEGQNVTLSCEQNLNHDAMYWYRQDPGQGLRLIYYSQIVNDFQKGDIAEGYSVSREKKESFPLTVTSAQKNPTAFYLCASSFEGRIGGKLFFGSGTQLSVL.